The next 23 T cell receptor beta chains were all read from a single sample in a study of blood T cells in healthy people across ages. For the second PCR, which ran for 7 to 11 cycles, a sample-barcoded 5' primer and a J-beta primer mix were used. TCRdb fed the 5' RACE reads into MiXCR, producing one record per CDR3 protein. The sample includes around 800,000 distinct CDR3 sequences, 35% to 50% of them seen just once. The sequenced sample was blood. These receptors all stem from a man older than 75 in good health.

This clonotype came up many times. The V gene is TRBV4-2, the J gene TRBJ2-2; D is unresolved. V lost 5 bases and J lost 4, with 8 bases in between. This CDR3 is built from 13 residues. CDR1 and CDR2 from the germline V gene are LGHNA and YNFKEQ. The CDR3 spells CASSETTTGELFF. The CDR3 DNA reads TGTGCCAGCAGCGAGACAACCACCGGGGAGCTGTTTTTT.

This chain links TRBV5-1 with TRBJ2-5; a weak D match, TRBD2 (5 bases). CDR3 length equals 15 residues. V gave up 0 bases and J gave up 2 bases, with 11 bases separating them. The germline V gene has CDR1 SGHRS and CDR2 YFSETQ. CDR3 nucleotide sequence: TGCGCCAGCAGCTTGGTCGGGGTAGGGCAAGAGACCCAGTACTTC. It codes for CASSLVGVGQETQYF.

The chain has TRBV28 and TRBJ2-1, with 10 bases that match TRBD2. Germline V gene lookup returns CDR1 MDHEN and CDR2 SYDVKM. This CDR3 comprises 16 residues. Losses at the gene ends were 4 bases for V and 4 bases for J; bases not matched to a gene: 7. CDR3 in amino acids: CASSYSGRPPYNEQFF. CDR3 in DNA: TGTGCCAGCAGTTATAGCGGGAGGCCCCCTTACAATGAGCAGTTCTTC. Drawing the rest from reference TRBV28 and TRBJ2-1, the complete variable domain is DVKVTQSSRYLVKRTGEKVFLECVQDMDHENMFWYRQDPGLGLRLIYFSYDVKMKEKGDIPEGYSVSREKKERFSLILESASTNQTSMYLCASSYSGRPPYNEQFFGPGTRLTVL.

For this clonotype: Its ends do not fully match the called genes, so a read error is possible. The chain is built from TRBV7-9 and TRBJ2-5; the match to TRBD2 covers 8 bases. Germline V CDR1 and CDR2: SEHNR, FQNEAQ (reference sequence). CDR3 length: 17 amino acids. CDR3 in amino acids: CASNLIISGDSQETQYF. As DNA, the CDR3 is TGTGCCAGCAACTTAATCATTAGCGGGGACTCCCAAGAGACCCAGTACTTC.

The CDR3 DNA reads TGTGCCAGCAAAATGGGACTAGCCTCCGAGACCCAGTACTTC. Translating gives CASKMGLASETQYF. This chain links TRBV25-1 with TRBJ2-7, with 9 bases lining up with TRBD2. With the DNA end fitting TRBJ2-5 better, the J assignment may be wrong. CDR3 length: 14 amino acids. Germline V lookup: CDR1 MGHDK, CDR2 SYGVNS.

The table lists this clonotype with many counts. The chain's CDR3 is CSARGDGRQSYNEQFF. The CDR3 coding sequence is TGCAGTGCTAGGGGGGACGGGAGGCAATCCTACAATGAGCAGTTCTTC. V and J are TRBV20-1 and TRBJ2-1; TRBD2 matches at 7 bases. With 3 bases clipped from V and 1 base from J, the junction kept 9 bases outside the gene matches. The germline gives CDR1 DFQATT, CDR2 SNEGSKA (reference sequence). This CDR3 is 16 amino acids long.

This sequence joins TRBV29-1 and TRBJ1-5, with D possibly matching TRBD1 (5 bases). The CDR3 contains 14 residues. V lost 4 bases and J lost 4, with 14 bases in between. CDR1 is SQVTM and CDR2 is ANQGSEA in the germline V gene. CDR3: CSVGDPGVNQPQHF. Written as DNA, the CDR3 is TGCAGCGTTGGGGACCCGGGGGTAAATCAGCCCCAGCATTTT.

Details on this clonotype: With a much larger clone just one base away, this may be a read error. The chain employs TRBV24-1 and TRBJ2-5; tentatively, D is TRBD1 (6 bases). Germline CDR1 and CDR2: KGHDR and SFDVKD. Trimming took off 3 bases at V and 4 bases at J, with 20 bases between the two ends. The CDR3 extends over 17 amino acids. The CDR3 nucleotides are TGTGCCACCAGTGATCCCAGAACGACAGGCCCCGGAGAGACCCAGTACTTC. As protein: CATSDPRTTGPGETQYF.

This clonotype was observed many times. The rearrangement uses TRBV5-1 and TRBJ2-7; 9 bases fit TRBD1. V trimming: 2 bases; J trimming: 6 bases; junction bases outside the gene matches: 3. Germline CDR1 reads SGHRS; CDR2 reads YFSETQ. This CDR3 has 13 residues. The CDR3 bases are TGCGCCAGCAGCTTACCGGGACAGGGCGAGCAGTACTTC. Protein sequence: CASSLPGQGEQYF.

CDR3 loop: CGATRRGQGGNGYTF. The CDR3 DNA reads TGCGGCGCCACCCGGAGAGGCCAGGGAGGGAACGGCTACACCTTC. The rearrangement uses TRBV29-1 and TRBJ1-2; D possibly corresponds to TRBD1 (5 bases). Germline-derived CDR1 and CDR2 are SQVTM and ANQGSEA. The CDR3 sequence is 15 residues long.

The V call is TRBV12-3 or TRBV12-4, the J call TRBJ1-4; D unresolved. With 3 bases removed from V and 12 bases from J, the gap between germline ends came to 20 bases. The CDR3 spans 15 residues. The CDR3 DNA is TGTGCCAGCAGTTTGGGAATGTCCTTTAGAGAGGAACTGTTTTTT. Residues: CASSLGMSFREELFF.

This clonotype has ten or more counts. This chain uses TRBV7-2 with TRBJ2-3, with 12 bases fitting TRBD2. The V gene's germline CDR1 is SGHTA and CDR2 FQGNSA. The CDR3 extends over 18 amino acids. After removal of 2 bases from V and 2 bases from J, the junction contained 8 bases not matched to a gene. The CDR3 loop is CASSLRASGRGATDTQYF. CDR3 DNA sequence: TGTGCCAGCAGCTTAAGGGCTAGCGGGAGGGGGGCCACAGATACGCAGTATTTT.

This chain connects TRBV12-3 or TRBV12-4 to TRBJ2-5; 9 bases agree with TRBD2. Germline trimming cut 8 bases from V and 11 bases from J; bases unmatched to any gene: 12. The CDR3 has 13 amino acids. CDR3 bases: TGTGCCAGCCGGCGGGAGGGTGAGGGTGAGCAGTACTTC. It specifies CASRREGEGEQYF.

This clonotype has at least ten counts. This chain joins TRBV29-1 and TRBJ2-3; 11 positions match TRBD2. The V and J ends lost 4 bases and 5 bases, in that order; junction bases with no gene match: 11. CDR1 and CDR2 (germline): SQVTM, ANQGSEA. This CDR3 region has 16 residues. The CDR3 reads CSVAPTSGGPQDTQYF. In DNA, the CDR3 is TGCAGCGTTGCCCCTACTAGCGGGGGCCCCCAAGATACGCAGTATTTT.

The J gene is TRBJ2-5, the V gene TRBV10-2; 8 bases agree with TRBD1. V dropped 2 bases and J dropped 2; count of bases not matched to a gene: 4. Per the germline V gene, CDR1 is WSHSY and CDR2 is SAAADI. The CDR3 has 15 amino acids. The CDR3 spells CASSETGQAQETQYF. The DNA for the CDR3 is TGCGCCAGCAGTGAGACGGGACAGGCACAAGAGACCCAGTACTTC.

With respect to this clonotype: This may be a read error, as it is one base from a much larger clone. The chain employs TRBV20-1 and TRBJ2-7; D remains ambiguous. This CDR3 region has 13 residues. Germline-derived CDR1 and CDR2 are DFQATT and SNEGSKA (reference sequence). The ends were cut back, 7 bases at V and 1 base at J, with 14 bases in the middle. CDR3 nucleotide sequence: TGCAGTGTTACAGACGGTCCATCCTACGAGCAGTACTTC. This codes for CSVTDGPSYEQYF.

In this sample, this clonotype turned up once. V and J are TRBV6-1 and TRBJ1-1; D is unresolved. CDR1 and CDR2 from the germline V gene are MNHNS and SASEGT. CDR3 size: 13 residues. V was clipped by 5 bases and J by 5 bases, with 12 bases between them. CDR3 region: CASSQPQRTEAFF. The CDR3 DNA sequence: TGTGCCAGCAGTCAACCACAGAGAACTGAAGCTTTCTTT.

The rearrangement links TRBV27 to TRBJ2-7, with D possibly matching TRBD1 (6 bases). Germline V gives CDR1 MNHEY, CDR2 SMNVEV (reference sequence). This CDR3 is 13 amino acids long. Trimming took off 9 bases at V and 1 base at J, with 13 bases between the two ends. The CDR3 sequence: CASKDRASYEQYF. The CDR3 DNA is TGTGCCAGTAAGGACAGAGCATCCTACGAGCAGTACTTC.

This clonotype has more than one count but fewer than ten. The rearrangement uses TRBV27 and TRBJ2-1; 14 nucleotides align to TRBD2. V lost 4 bases and J lost 7; bases outside the gene matches: 12. Germline V gives CDR1 MNHEY, CDR2 SMNVEV (reference sequence). The CDR3 spans 18 residues. CDR3 DNA sequence: TGTGCCAGCAGTTCCCTCGGGACTAGCGGGAGTCCTAGGAATGAGCAGTTCTTC. This encodes CASSSLGTSGSPRNEQFF.

The CDR3 DNA sequence: TGTGCCAGCAGGGGACAGTTTAATGAAAAACTGTTTTTT. It codes for CASRGQFNEKLFF. The rearrangement uses TRBV6-5 and TRBJ1-4; 7 nucleotides agree with TRBD1. CDR1 and CDR2 from the germline V gene are MNHEY and SVGAGI. The CDR3 consists of 13 residues. The trim removed 6 bases at V and 4 bases at J, leaving 2 bases unmatched.

This clonotype came up once. A read error may produce the germline difference seen at one junction end. The chain recombines TRBV6-2 or TRBV6-3 with TRBJ2-1; 10 nucleotides align to TRBD2. Germline V gene lookup returns CDR1 MNHEY and CDR2 SVGEGT. The CDR3 is 15 residues long. The CDR3 sequence: CASKRAGGPNNERFF. The CDR3 bases are TGTGCCAGCAAACGAGCGGGAGGGCCTAACAATGAGCGGTTCTTC.

This clonotype came up a few times. The chain has TRBV12-3 or TRBV12-4 and TRBJ1-1; D may be TRBD1 (6 bases). V lost 5 bases and J 3 bases, leaving 10 bases between the germline ends. CDR3 length: 13 amino acids. CDR3 DNA sequence: TGTGCCAGCAGTCTGAGACAGGACACTGAAGCTTTCTTT. Translated, it gives CASSLRQDTEAFF.

V gene TRBV6-6 combines with J gene TRBJ2-5; no firm D call. The CDR3 is 14 amino acids. V was trimmed by 4 bases and J by 0 bases, leaving 9 bases between them. Germline CDR1 is MNHNY and CDR2 is SVGAGI (reference sequence). The CDR3 DNA follows: TGTGCCAGCAGTTTCCAGCTGTACCAAGAGACCCAGTACTTC. Amino acid sequence: CASSFQLYQETQYF.